This paragraph reports one T cell receptor (beta chain). This sample was included in a study of blood T cell repertoires in COVID-19. Study information: Whether acute or convalescent, the COVID-19 samples came from the United States, Italy and Spain. PBMCs, B-cell-depleted T cells, or T cells were the source of the cDNA or gDNA that made up the material.

In the original workflow: Estimates of nucleated cell counts were drawn from the amplification of reference gene primers. Produced via immunoSEQ multiplex PCR; TCRdb's table is partial and in-frame only. That table gives V, J and clone size, and the DNA gave D and trimming. The sample has over 200,000 clones; around 88% are singletons. Germline V gene data show CDR1 as MDHEN and CDR2 as SYDVKM. This CDR3 is 14 amino acids long. Trimming removed 2 bases from V and 6 bases from J, with 13 bases in between. Material: peripheral blood. J is TRBJ1-1 and V is TRBV28; D may be TRBD1 (5 bases). This sequence was found in a man aged 35-49 years with active or convalescent COVID-19. The CDR3 sequence: CASSLRGLNPEAFF. The CDR3 DNA is TGTGCCAGCAGTTTACGGGGGTTAAACCCTGAAGCTTTCTTT.